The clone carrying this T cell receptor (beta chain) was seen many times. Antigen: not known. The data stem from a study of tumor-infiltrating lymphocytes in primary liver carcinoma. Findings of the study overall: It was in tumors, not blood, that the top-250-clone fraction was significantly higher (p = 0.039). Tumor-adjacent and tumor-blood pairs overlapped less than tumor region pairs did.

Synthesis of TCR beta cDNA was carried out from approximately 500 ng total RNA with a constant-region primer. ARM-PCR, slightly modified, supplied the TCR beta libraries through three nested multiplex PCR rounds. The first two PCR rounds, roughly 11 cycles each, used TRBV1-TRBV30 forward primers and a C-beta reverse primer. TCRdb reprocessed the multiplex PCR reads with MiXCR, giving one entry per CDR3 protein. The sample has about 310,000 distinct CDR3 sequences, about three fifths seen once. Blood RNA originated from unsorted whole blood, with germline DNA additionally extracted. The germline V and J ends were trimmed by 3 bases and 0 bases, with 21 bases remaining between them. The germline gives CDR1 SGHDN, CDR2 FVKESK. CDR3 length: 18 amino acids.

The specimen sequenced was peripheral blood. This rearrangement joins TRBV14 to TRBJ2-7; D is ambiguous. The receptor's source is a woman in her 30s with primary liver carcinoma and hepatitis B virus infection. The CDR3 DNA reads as TGTGCCAGCAGCCATCTAGGGAAGGGAAGGGCAGCCTCCTACGAGCAGTACTTC. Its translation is CASSHLGKGRAASYEQYF.